The 9 T cell receptor beta chains below come from one sample, sequenced in a study of blood T cell repertoires in COVID-19 (dated by TCRdb to 2020 to 2022). Libraries came from the immunoSEQ multiplex PCR assay. Here the immuneACCESS table is served through TCRdb, limited to in-frame sequences with V and J called. Missing clones are a known gap in these copies; in checked studies unresolved V genes cover under half, and the rest lacks a known reason. The sample table holds 200,000 to 300,000 clones, of which 87% were seen once. About 1.6% of the sample rests with the top ten. Sequencing was carried out using peripheral blood. These receptors were taken from a woman between 40 and 50 years old who had recovered from COVID-19.

This chain uses TRBV19 with TRBJ2-4, with 7 nucleotides matching TRBD1. V was pared by 9 bases and J by 0 bases, with 11 bases of the junction left unmatched. This CDR3 comprises 16 residues. Germline V CDR1 and CDR2: LNHDA, SQIVND (reference sequence). This chain's CDR3 is CASTSGTALAKNIQYF. The CDR3 region has the DNA TGTGCCAGCACCTCCGGGACAGCTCTAGCCAAAAACATTCAGTACTTC.

The chain recombines TRBV3-1 (or the pseudogene TRBV3-2) with TRBJ1-2, with 9 positions matching TRBD1. The CDR3 has 16 amino acids. CDR1 is LGHDT and CDR2 is YNNKEL in the germline V gene (reference sequence). The V segment lost 4 bases and the J segment 3 bases; nucleotides outside the gene matches: 9. CDR3 residues: CASSPIGQGKHYGYTF. In DNA, the CDR3 is TGTGCCAGCAGCCCCATTGGACAGGGGAAGCACTATGGCTACACCTTC.

J is TRBJ2-7 and V is TRBV21-1; the listed D gene, TRBD1, was not tested against the DNA. TRBV21-1 counts as a pseudogene. The CDR3 contains 16 residues. As DNA, the CDR3 is TGTGCCAGCAGCAAAATGCACGTCGTCAGGGTCGACGAGCAGTACTTC. This encodes CASSKMHVVRVDEQYF.

This clone appeared a single time. The chain combines TRBV7-8 with TRBJ1-5, with D tentatively TRBD1 (5 bases). Germline loops: CDR1 SGHVS, CDR2 FQNEAQ. The CDR3 is 17 residues long. Trimming stripped 0 bases from V and 0 bases from J, with 12 bases between. The CDR3 is CASSLAPTVYSNQPQHF. The CDR3 nucleotides are TGTGCCAGCAGCTTAGCGCCGACAGTATATAGCAATCAGCCCCAGCATTTT.

This chain uses TRBV12-3 or TRBV12-4 with TRBJ2-4, with D possibly being TRBD1 (6 bases). Trimming pared 3 bases from V and 6 bases from J, leaving 6 bases between. The CDR3 loop spans 12 amino acids. In DNA, the CDR3 is TGTGCCAGCAGTTTCAGGGGAAACATTCAGTACTTC. Its translation is CASSFRGNIQYF.

This chain uses TRBV29-1 with TRBJ2-7; 9 bases fit TRBD1. CDR3 size: 15 residues. Germline lookup yields CDR1 SQVTM and CDR2 ANQGSEA. With V trimmed by 5 bases and J by 3 bases, 11 bases remained unmatched. The CDR3 sequence: CSVQGGDRAVYEQYF. The CDR3 nucleotides are TGCAGCGTTCAAGGGGGGGACAGGGCGGTCTACGAGCAGTACTTC.

V and J are TRBV2 and TRBJ1-5, with 10 bases identical to TRBD1. The CDR3 spans 14 residues. V trimming: 8 bases; J trimming: 3 bases; junction bases outside the gene matches: 4. CDR1 is SNHLY and CDR2 is FYNNEI in the germline V gene. The CDR3 spells CASGGQGPNQPQHF. CDR3 coding DNA: TGTGCCAGCGGGGGACAGGGGCCCAATCAGCCCCAGCATTTT.

The J gene is TRBJ2-7, the V gene TRBV7-9, with TRBD1 as a possible D gene (5 bases). Trimming shortened V by 4 bases and J by 2 bases, and 12 bases separated the two germline ends. This CDR3 region has 14 residues. Germline V gene lookup returns CDR1 SEHNR and CDR2 FQNEAQ (reference sequence). The CDR3 DNA is TGTGCCAGCAGCTCGGACACGGCGACCTACGAGCAGTACTTC. Translating gives CASSSDTATYEQYF.

J is TRBJ1-2 and V is TRBV7-2, with D perhaps TRBD1 (6 bases). V was shortened by 5 bases and J by 2 bases, with 12 bases between the two germline ends. This CDR3 has 14 amino acids. Germline V gives CDR1 SGHTA, CDR2 FQGNSA. CDR3 coding DNA: TGTGCCAGCAGCGTGAACAGGGACAACTATGGCTACACCTTC. Translated, it gives CASSVNRDNYGYTF.